The 5 T cell receptor beta chains listed next were all sequenced from one sample in a study of blood T cell repertoires in COVID-19. Only in-frame clones appear in the TCRdb table, and some are missing; sequencing was by immunoSEQ multiplex PCR. This table holds 100,000 to 150,000 clones, 80% found once. The specimen was peripheral blood. Every receptor here comes from a human donor in a cohort sampled during active COVID-19.

The chain joins TRBV3-1 (or the pseudogene TRBV3-2) to TRBJ1-5; D gene ambiguous. CDR3 length: 13 residues. The V gene's germline CDR1 is LGHDT and CDR2 YNNKEL (reference sequence). The germline V and J ends were trimmed by 6 bases and 3 bases, with 9 bases remaining between them. CDR3: CASSGGPNQPQHF. CDR3 coding DNA: TGTGCCAGCAGTGGAGGGCCCAATCAGCCCCAGCATTTT.

The genes are TRBV9 and TRBJ2-5; D not resolved. Looked up from germline, CDR1 is SGDLS and CDR2 is YYNGEE. This CDR3 comprises 14 residues. Trimming pared 0 bases from V and 4 bases from J, leaving 10 bases between. For the CDR3, the DNA is TGTGCCAGCAGCGTAGGAAGCCTAGGAGAGACCCAGTACTTC. Translating gives CASSVGSLGETQYF. The full variable domain, its missing parts supplied by reference TRBV9 and TRBJ2-5, is DSGVTQTPKHLITATGQRVTLRCSPRSGDLSVYWYQQSLDQGLQFLIQYYNGEERAKGNILERFSAQQFPDLHSELNLSSLELGDSALYFCASSVGSLGETQYFGPGTRLLVL.

This clone was detected only a few times. The rearrangement joins TRBV6-2 or TRBV6-3 to TRBJ2-7, with D possibly matching TRBD1 (6 bases). CDR1 is MNHEY and CDR2 is SVGEGT in the germline V gene. The germline V and J ends were trimmed by 0 bases and 5 bases, with 14 bases remaining between them. CDR3 length: 15 residues. The CDR3 spells CASSYSVSRGNEQYF. The CDR3 DNA is TGTGCCAGCAGTTACTCGGTGTCCAGGGGCAACGAGCAGTACTTC.

The rearrangement uses TRBV19 and TRBJ2-1; possibly TRBD2 for D (6 bases). V was pared by 5 bases and J by 0 bases, with 17 bases between. The CDR3 spans 17 residues. From germline, CDR1 is LNHDA and CDR2 SQIVND (reference sequence). The CDR3 DNA sequence: TGTGCCAGTAGTCCTCCTGGAGGGGTCCCCTCCTACAATGAGCAGTTCTTC. It translates to CASSPPGGVPSYNEQFF.

V and J are TRBV5-1 and TRBJ1-2; D is possibly TRBD1 (5 bases). V was cut by 1 base and J by 8 bases, with 15 bases left in between. This CDR3 region has 14 residues. Germline V gene data show CDR1 as SGHRS and CDR2 as YFSETQ. The CDR3 here is CASSLMQGLDGYTF. The CDR3 DNA is TGCGCCAGCAGCTTGATGCAGGGTCTGGACGGCTACACCTTC.